This T cell receptor (beta chain) was found in a study of technical replicates of blood from four donors. Clones were read by immunoSEQ multiplex PCR, and TCRdb kept only the in-frame ones, dropping some. The sample has just over 75,000 clones; just under 95% are singletons. The CDR3 length is 16 residues. From germline, CDR1 is MNHEY and CDR2 SMNVEV (reference sequence). Unmatched junction bases numbered 8, after V lost 5 bases and J lost 2 bases. The rearrangement uses TRBV27 and TRBJ1-4, with 7 nucleotides matching TRBD1. This sequence originates from a human donor in good health. Sequenced sample: T cells isolated from PBMCs. CDR3 bases: TGTGCCAGCAGTCCTTCCACAGGGGAGACTAATGAAAAACTGTTTTTT. As protein: CASSPSTGETNEKLFF.